This T cell receptor (beta chain) is from a study of Ad26.COV2.S vaccination and SARS-CoV-2 variants. Treatment meaning: some 19 received Ad26.COV2.S at low or high dose, single or two shots; 5 received placebo; per-sample allocation not given. The samples date from day 63 after the first vaccine or placebo injection. Immunization relied on an Ad26 vector, which expressed Wuhan-strain SARS-CoV-2 spike. The table came from immunoSEQ multiplex PCR; TCRdb's copy has only in-frame clones and leaves some out. The sample yields 350,000 to 450,000 clones, roughly 90% seen once. The origin of this receptor is a person aged 18-60 years who received the Ad26.COV2.S COVID-19 vaccine or a placebo. Specimen: peripheral blood, collected in a trial of Ad26.COV2.S vaccine versus placebo.

Here the CDR3 reads CASSLLGVYGYTF. CDR3 DNA: TGTGCCAGCAGCTTATTGGGAGTCTATGGCTACACCTTC. The chain uses TRBV7-2 and TRBJ1-2; D is uncertain. In germline, CDR1 is SGHTA, CDR2 FQGNSA. V lost 2 bases and J 4 bases, leaving 8 bases between the germline ends. This CDR3 contains 13 residues.